One and the same sample provided the 27 T cell receptor beta chains below, sequenced in a study of siplizumab effects on memory and regulatory T cells. Only in-frame clones appear in the TCRdb table, and some are missing; sequencing was by immunoSEQ multiplex PCR. The sample carries some 100,000 clones, about 95% recorded once. Input material: Tregs sorted from blood. These receptors were taken from a human donor in good health.

V and J are TRBV5-5 and TRBJ1-1; no clear D. The length of the CDR3 is 13 residues. Germline loops: CDR1 SGHKS, CDR2 YYEKEE (reference sequence). V lost 0 bases and J 7 bases, leaving 10 bases between the germline ends. The CDR3 DNA sequence: TGTGCCAGCAGCTTGGATGCGGGTTTTGAAGCTTTCTTT. Protein: CASSLDAGFEAFF.

V usage is TRBV5-1 and J usage is TRBJ2-2; 9 nucleotides align to TRBD1. V lost 3 bases and J lost 7; bases outside the gene matches: 4. The germline V gene encodes CDR1 SGHRS and CDR2 YFSETQ. The CDR3 is 14 residues long. CDR3 region: CASSWDRAGGELFF. The CDR3 nucleotides are TGCGCCAGCAGCTGGGACAGGGCGGGCGGGGAGCTGTTTTTT.

V and J are TRBV19 and TRBJ2-7, with D maybe TRBD1 (7 bases). The CDR3 is made up of 14 amino acids. Per the germline V gene, CDR1 is LNHDA and CDR2 is SQIVND (reference sequence). Trimming took 6 bases from V and 4 from J, leaving 16 bases between them. The CDR3 spells CASSPRGVGYEQYF. The CDR3 DNA is TGTGCCAGTAGCCCCAGGGGGGTCGGGTACGAGCAGTACTTC. Complete variable domain (other parts from reference TRBV19 and TRBJ2-7): DGGITQSPKYLFRKEGQNVTLSCEQNLNHDAMYWYRQDPGQGLRLIYYSQIVNDFQKGDIAEGYSVSREKKESFPLTVTSAQKNPTAFYLCASSPRGVGYEQYFGPGTRLTVT.

The rearrangement joins TRBV19 to TRBJ1-2; D not certain. This CDR3 region has 13 residues. Germline values: CDR1 LNHDA, CDR2 SQIVND (reference sequence). V was pared by 6 bases and J by 2 bases, with 10 bases between. CDR3 bases: TGTGCCAGTAGCGATCGCCAGAACTATGGCTACACCTTC. Its protein is CASSDRQNYGYTF.

The chain's CDR3 is CASRTQQGIYGYTF. CDR3 coding DNA: TGTGCCAGCAGGACACAACAGGGAATCTATGGCTACACCTTC. This rearrangement joins TRBV6-5 to TRBJ1-2, with a possible D match to TRBD1 (6 bases). Between the trimmed V and J ends, which lost 6 bases and 4 bases, there was a span of 15 bases. The CDR3 runs to 14 residues. Germline V CDR1 and CDR2: MNHEY, SVGAGI.

The V gene is TRBV5-1, the J gene TRBJ1-4, with 9 bases aligning to TRBD1. The CDR3 length is 16 residues. Germline V CDR1 and CDR2: SGHRS, YFSETQ. Trimming removed 0 bases from V and 0 bases from J; junction bases left unmatched: 0. As DNA, the CDR3 is TGCGCCAGCAGCTTGGGACAGGGGGCAACTAATGAAAAACTGTTTTTT. This encodes CASSLGQGATNEKLFF.

V usage is TRBV18 and J usage is TRBJ1-4; D unclear. Germline V lookup: CDR1 KGHSH, CDR2 LQKENI. Trimming removed 2 bases from V and 8 bases from J, with 6 bases in between. The CDR3 loop spans 12 amino acids. This CDR3 reads CASSPVAEKLFF. The CDR3 nucleotides read TGTGCCAGCTCACCAGTGGCGGAAAAACTGTTTTTT.

The chain uses TRBV5-1 and TRBJ2-2; D is undetermined. CDR3 size: 18 residues. Germline CDR1 reads SGHRS; CDR2 reads YFSETQ. The V gene lost 0 bases and the J gene lost 6 bases, with 21 bases spanning the gap. DNA for the CDR3: TGCGCCAGCAGCTTGGTCTGGGCTAGGAAGCAACGGGCCGGGGAGCTGTTTTTT. Protein product: CASSLVWARKQRAGELFF. The whole variable domain, remainder taken from reference TRBV5-1 and TRBJ2-2, is KAGVTQTPRYLIKTRGQQVTLSCSPISGHRSVSWYQQTPGQGLQFLFEYFSETQRNKGNFPGRFSGRQFSNSRSEMNVSTLELGDSALYLCASSLVWARKQRAGELFFGEGSRLTVL.

This chain joins TRBV6-5 and TRBJ1-1; tentative D call: TRBD1 (5 bases). Trimming took 6 bases from V and 0 from J, leaving 14 bases between them. CDR1 MNHEY and CDR2 SVGAGI come from the germline V gene. The length of the CDR3 is 15 residues. CDR3 residues: CASRRPGRMNTEAFF. As DNA, the CDR3 is TGTGCCAGCAGGCGACCGGGACGGATGAACACTGAAGCTTTCTTT.

The chain combines TRBV7-6 with TRBJ2-6; D is possibly TRBD1 or TRBD2 (7 bases each). The CDR3 runs to 17 residues. The V end lost 8 bases, the J end lost 0 bases, and 17 bases lay between the germline ends. CDR1 and CDR2 from the germline V gene are SGHVS and FNYEAQ. CDR3 protein: CASGRGLYLSGANVLTF. CDR3 DNA sequence: TGTGCCAGCGGGAGGGGGCTCTACCTCTCTGGGGCCAACGTCCTGACTTTC.

This clone came up once. The V gene is TRBV28, the J gene TRBJ1-6, with 9 bases lining up with TRBD1. The CDR3 contains 15 residues. Germline V gives CDR1 MDHEN, CDR2 SYDVKM. J gave up 6 bases and V 3 bases, and 3 bases lay outside the gene matches. The CDR3 reads CASSFEDRGNSPLHF. CDR3 nucleotide sequence: TGTGCCAGCAGTTTCGAGGACAGGGGTAATTCACCCCTCCACTTT.

The chain recombines TRBV30 with TRBJ1-5; D is ambiguous. Trimming pared 0 bases from V and 6 bases from J, leaving 9 bases between. There are 13 residues in the CDR3. CDR1 and CDR2 from the germline V gene are GTSNPN and SVGIG (reference sequence). CDR3 amino acids: CAWSVGPLQPQHF. CDR3 bases: TGTGCCTGGAGTGTCGGTCCTCTTCAGCCCCAGCATTTT.

The chain uses TRBV20-1 and TRBJ1-2; 10 bases are a match to TRBD1. Trimming cost V 7 bases and J 5 bases; bases outside gene matches: 1. The germline V gene has CDR1 DFQATT and CDR2 SNEGSKA (reference sequence). The CDR3 consists of 11 residues. CDR3: CSGGQGYGYTF. CDR3 bases: TGCAGTGGGGGACAGGGGTATGGCTACACCTTC.

The V gene is TRBV25-1, the J gene TRBJ2-1, with 11 bases that match TRBD2. V shed 5 bases and J 10 bases; nucleotides not matched to a gene: 4. Per the germline V gene, CDR1 is MGHDK and CDR2 is SYGVNS. The CDR3 consists of 13 residues. CDR3 residues: CASSLAGGREQFF. CDR3 DNA sequence: TGTGCCAGCAGTTTAGCGGGAGGGCGGGAGCAGTTCTTC. Full variable domain (rest looked up from reference TRBV25-1 and TRBJ2-1): EADIYQTPRYLVIGTGKKITLECSQTMGHDKMYWYQQDPGMELHLIHYSYGVNSTEKGDLSSESTVSRIRTEHFPLTLESARPSHTSQYLCASSLAGGREQFFGPGTRLTVL.

This clone was seen a single time. The V gene is TRBV30, the J gene TRBJ1-1; D may be TRBD1 (6 bases). Per the germline V gene, CDR1 is GTSNPN and CDR2 is SVGIG (reference sequence). Trimming pared 0 bases from V and 11 bases from J, leaving 22 bases between. The CDR3 consists of 15 residues. The CDR3: CAWSVPYQGRMVAFF. The CDR3 DNA follows: TGTGCCTGGAGTGTTCCCTATCAGGGGAGAATGGTCGCTTTCTTT.

The chain recombines TRBV19 with TRBJ1-1; D is uncertain. Between the trimmed V and J ends, which lost 10 bases and 6 bases, there was a span of 15 bases. CDR3 length equals 12 residues. The germline V gene encodes CDR1 LNHDA and CDR2 SQIVND (reference sequence). The CDR3 loop reads CATRGRVPEAFF. DNA of the CDR3: TGTGCCACTCGAGGGAGAGTTCCTGAAGCTTTCTTT.

This rearrangement joins TRBV28 to TRBJ1-4, with no clear D. The CDR3 is 16 residues long. Germline CDR1 and CDR2: MDHEN and SYDVKM. Trimming stripped 4 bases from V and 3 bases from J, with 15 bases between. The CDR3 region is CASSSFRDGSNEKLFF. The CDR3 DNA reads as TGTGCCAGCAGTTCCTTTAGAGACGGCTCTAATGAAAAACTGTTTTTT.

J is TRBJ2-6 and V is TRBV20-1, with D uncertain. With 4 bases removed from V and 2 bases from J, the gap between germline ends came to 0 bases. The CDR3 consists of 11 residues. Per the germline V gene, CDR1 is DFQATT and CDR2 is SNEGSKA (reference sequence). CDR3 in DNA: TGCAGTGCTACTGGGGCCAACGTCCTGACTTTC. This translates into CSATGANVLTF.

The chain is built from TRBV28 and TRBJ2-3, with D possibly TRBD1 on 5 matching bases. Germline V gene lookup returns CDR1 MDHEN and CDR2 SYDVKM. V shed 3 bases and J shed 2 bases, with 12 bases lying between them. The CDR3 runs to 15 residues. The CDR3 DNA sequence: TGTGCCAGCAGTTTCCAGGGCCTAAACACAGATACGCAGTATTTT. The encoded protein is CASSFQGLNTDTQYF.

In regard to this clone: This same CDR3 is encoded by further DNA sequences in the sample. This chain links TRBV5-1 with TRBJ2-5; D remains unclear. The V gene lost 1 base and the J gene lost 2 bases, with 0 bases spanning the gap. This CDR3 is 11 amino acids long. Per the germline V gene, CDR1 is SGHRS and CDR2 is YFSETQ. In DNA form, the CDR3 reads TGCGCCAGCAGCTTGCAAGAGACCCAGTACTTC. This codes for CASSLQETQYF.

This chain connects TRBV19 to TRBJ1-5; D unclear. The germline V and J ends were trimmed by 10 bases and 0 bases, with 13 bases remaining between them. The CDR3 is 14 amino acids. The germline V gene has CDR1 LNHDA and CDR2 SQIVND (reference sequence). The CDR3: CATLPQRSNQPQHF. The CDR3 coding sequence is TGTGCCACCTTGCCCCAGCGTAGCAATCAGCCCCAGCATTTT.

The V and J genes are TRBV11-1 and TRBJ2-3; D is perhaps TRBD2 (6 bases). This CDR3 is 16 amino acids long. The V gene's germline CDR1 is SGHAT and CDR2 FQDESV (reference sequence). The V end was cut by 3 bases, the J end by 3 bases, with 16 bases between. The CDR3: CASSFSFGGGTDTQYF. The CDR3, as DNA: TGTGCCAGCAGCTTTAGCTTTGGGGGAGGAACAGATACGCAGTATTTT.

The V and J genes are TRBV28 and TRBJ2-1; D gene uncertain. CDR1 and CDR2 (germline): MDHEN, SYDVKM. The CDR3 is 13 residues long. This chain's CDR3 is CAAHTTTYNEQFF. The CDR3 nucleotides are TGTGCGGCCCATACAACAACCTACAATGAGCAGTTCTTC.

The rearrangement links TRBV10-3 to TRBJ2-3; D is perhaps TRBD1 (6 bases). Trimming removed 6 bases at V and 2 bases at J, with 15 bases between. CDR1 and CDR2 from the germline V gene are ENHRY and SYGVKD. The CDR3 length is 15 residues. CDR3 amino acids: CAIRRDTGNTDTQYF. CDR3 DNA: TGTGCCATCAGACGGGACACCGGAAACACAGATACGCAGTATTTT.

V usage is TRBV28 and J usage is TRBJ1-2; 8 positions match TRBD1. The germline CDR1 and CDR2 sequences are MDHEN and SYDVKM. V shed 3 bases and J 5 bases; nucleotides not matched to a gene: 8. The CDR3 runs to 15 residues. The CDR3 DNA is TGTGCCAGCAGTTTTCGCGACAGGGGATTGTATGGCTACACCTTC. Translating it yields CASSFRDRGLYGYTF.

The V call is TRBV28, the J call TRBJ2-7, with a tentative D call TRBD2 (5 bases). V was trimmed by 3 bases and J by 2 bases, leaving 20 bases between them. CDR1 is MDHEN, CDR2 SYDVKM, per germline. CDR3 length: 17 residues. The CDR3 here is CASSLISAVGDPYEQYF. CDR3 in DNA: TGTGCCAGCAGTTTGATATCTGCGGTGGGAGACCCCTACGAGCAGTACTTC.

The chain recombines TRBV9 with TRBJ2-7; TRBD2 agrees at 9 bases. The CDR3 consists of 15 residues. The junction had 5 bases not matched to a gene; V was cut back by 0 bases and J by 4 bases. Germline CDR1 SGDLS, CDR2 YYNGEE. CDR3 amino acids: CASSVGGSGRYEQYF. CDR3 DNA sequence: TGTGCCAGCAGCGTAGGCGGTAGCGGGAGATACGAGCAGTACTTC.